This T cell receptor (beta chain) was recorded in a study of T cell repertoires and HLA-DP antigens. About the study: Alloreactive CD4+ T cells targeted HLA-DP on transduced HeLa. A couple of male donors and one female donor spanned ages 18-to-29 through 60-to-69. Sorted CD137+CD4+ samples averaged about 220 ng DNA; pre-culture CD4+ samples, 1,200 ng.

Data came from immunoSEQ multiplex PCR; TCRdb stores just in-frame clones and leaves some out. The sample consists of about 73,000 clones, around three quarters of them appearing once. In regard to this clone: Its antigen is unidentified.

Germline loops: CDR1 SGHVS, CDR2 FQNEAQ. This CDR3 spans 16 amino acids. V shed 2 bases and J shed 0 bases, with 13 bases lying between them. The sequence was obtained from a man aged 55-75 years in good health and CMV-seronegative. Sequenced material: CD4+ T cells from PBMCs. The chain combines TRBV7-8 with TRBJ1-2; no definite D call. The CDR3 sequence is CASSLYGVGANYGYTF. Here the CDR3 DNA reads TGTGCCAGCAGCTTATACGGAGTTGGAGCTAACTATGGCTACACCTTC.